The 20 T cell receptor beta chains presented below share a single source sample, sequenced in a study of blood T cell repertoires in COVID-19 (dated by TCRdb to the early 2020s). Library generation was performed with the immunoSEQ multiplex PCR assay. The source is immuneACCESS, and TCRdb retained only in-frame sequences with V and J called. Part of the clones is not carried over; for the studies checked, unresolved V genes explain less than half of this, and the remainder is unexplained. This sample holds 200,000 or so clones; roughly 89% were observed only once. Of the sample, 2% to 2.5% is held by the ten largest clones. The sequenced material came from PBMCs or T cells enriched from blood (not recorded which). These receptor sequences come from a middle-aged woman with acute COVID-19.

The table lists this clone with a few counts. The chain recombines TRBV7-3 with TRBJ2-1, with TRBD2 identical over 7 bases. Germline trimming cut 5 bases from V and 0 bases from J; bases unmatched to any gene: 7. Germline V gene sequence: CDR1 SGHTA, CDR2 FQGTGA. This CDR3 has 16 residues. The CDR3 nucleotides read TGTGCCAGCAGCGACTTTAGCGGGTCCTCCTACAATGAGCAGTTCTTC. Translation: CASSDFSGSSYNEQFF.

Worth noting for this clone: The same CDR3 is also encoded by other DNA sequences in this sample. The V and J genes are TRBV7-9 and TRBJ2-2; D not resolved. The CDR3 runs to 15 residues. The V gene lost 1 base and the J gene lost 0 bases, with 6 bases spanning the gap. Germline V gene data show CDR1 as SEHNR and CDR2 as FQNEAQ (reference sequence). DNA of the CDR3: TGTGCCAGCAGCTTAGTTTCCGCGAACACCGGGGAGCTGTTTTTT. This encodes CASSLVSANTGELFF. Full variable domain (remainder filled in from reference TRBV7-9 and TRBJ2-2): DTGVSQNPRHKITKRGQNVTFRCDPISEHNRLYWYRQTLGQGPEFLTYFQNEAQLEKSRLLSDRFSAERPKGSFSTLEIQRTEQGDSAMYLCASSLVSANTGELFFGEGSRLTVL.

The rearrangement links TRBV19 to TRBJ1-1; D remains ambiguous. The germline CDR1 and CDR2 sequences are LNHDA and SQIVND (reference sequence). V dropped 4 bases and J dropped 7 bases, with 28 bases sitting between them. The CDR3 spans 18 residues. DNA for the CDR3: TGTGCCAGTAGTACATTAAGAGGTAGTAAAGGCACTCGGGGTGAAGCTTTCTTT. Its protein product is CASSTLRGSKGTRGEAFF. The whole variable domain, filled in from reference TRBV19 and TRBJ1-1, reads DGGITQSPKYLFRKEGQNVTLSCEQNLNHDAMYWYRQDPGQGLRLIYYSQIVNDFQKGDIAEGYSVSREKKESFPLTVTSAQKNPTAFYLCASSTLRGSKGTRGEAFFGQGTRLTVV.

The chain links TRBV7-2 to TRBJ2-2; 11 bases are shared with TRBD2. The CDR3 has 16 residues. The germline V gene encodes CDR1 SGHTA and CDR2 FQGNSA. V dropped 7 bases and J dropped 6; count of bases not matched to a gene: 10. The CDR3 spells CASNLAGGKIAGELFF. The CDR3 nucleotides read TGTGCCAGCAACCTAGCGGGAGGTAAAATCGCCGGGGAGCTGTTTTTT.

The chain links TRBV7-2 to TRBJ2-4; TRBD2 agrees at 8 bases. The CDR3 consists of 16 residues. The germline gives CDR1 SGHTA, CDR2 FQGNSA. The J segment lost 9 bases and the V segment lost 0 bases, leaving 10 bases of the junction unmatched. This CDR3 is CASSLALGAGGGIQYF. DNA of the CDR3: TGTGCCAGCAGCTTAGCGCTTGGGGCGGGAGGTGGCATTCAGTACTTC.

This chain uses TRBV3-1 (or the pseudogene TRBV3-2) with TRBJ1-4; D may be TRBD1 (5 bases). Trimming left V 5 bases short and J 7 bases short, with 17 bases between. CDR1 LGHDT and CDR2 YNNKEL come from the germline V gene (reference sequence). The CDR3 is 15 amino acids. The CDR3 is CASSVHGGGSEKLFF. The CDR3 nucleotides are TGTGCCAGCAGCGTCCACGGGGGGGGTTCTGAAAAACTGTTTTTT.

The CDR3 spells CASSLRLQGVRPNTGELFF. The CDR3, as DNA: TGTGCCAGCAGCTTAAGATTACAGGGGGTCCGCCCGAACACCGGGGAGCTGTTTTTT. The chain joins TRBV5-4 to TRBJ2-2; 8 bases line up with TRBD1. V shed 2 bases and J 0 bases; nucleotides not matched to a gene: 12. The CDR3 runs 19 residues. Germline V lookup: CDR1 SGHNT, CDR2 YYREEE (reference sequence).

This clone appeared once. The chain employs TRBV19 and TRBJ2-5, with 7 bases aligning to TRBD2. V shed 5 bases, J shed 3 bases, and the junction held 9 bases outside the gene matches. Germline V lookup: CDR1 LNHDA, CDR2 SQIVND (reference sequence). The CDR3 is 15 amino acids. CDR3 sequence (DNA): TGTGCCAGTAGTGAAGGAAAAGCGGGAAAAGAGACCCAGTACTTC. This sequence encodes CASSEGKAGKETQYF. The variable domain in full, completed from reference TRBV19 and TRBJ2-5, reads DGGITQSPKYLFRKEGQNVTLSCEQNLNHDAMYWYRQDPGQGLRLIYYSQIVNDFQKGDIAEGYSVSREKKESFPLTVTSAQKNPTAFYLCASSEGKAGKETQYFGPGTRLLVL.

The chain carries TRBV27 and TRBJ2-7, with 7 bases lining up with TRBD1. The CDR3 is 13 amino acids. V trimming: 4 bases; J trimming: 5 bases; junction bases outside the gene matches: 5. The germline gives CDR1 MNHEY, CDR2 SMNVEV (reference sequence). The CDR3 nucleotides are TGTGCCAGCAGTTGGAACAGGGGACACGAGCAGTACTTC. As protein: CASSWNRGHEQYF.

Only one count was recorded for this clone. The CDR3, as DNA: TGTGCCAGTTCCGGGACAGGGACGGGAAACATTCAGTACTTC. Residues: CASSGTGTGNIQYF. J is TRBJ2-4 and V is TRBV2; 9 positions match TRBD1. Germline V lookup: CDR1 SNHLY, CDR2 FYNNEI. Trimming at V came to 9 bases and at J to 6 bases, leaving 9 bases not matched to a gene. The CDR3 length is 14 residues. Complete variable domain (other parts from reference TRBV2 and TRBJ2-4): EPEVTQTPSHQVTQMGQEVILRCVPISNHLYFYWYRQILGQKVEFLVSFYNNEISEKSEIFDDQFSVERPDGSNFTLKIRSTKLEDSAMYFCASSGTGTGNIQYFGAGTRLSVL.

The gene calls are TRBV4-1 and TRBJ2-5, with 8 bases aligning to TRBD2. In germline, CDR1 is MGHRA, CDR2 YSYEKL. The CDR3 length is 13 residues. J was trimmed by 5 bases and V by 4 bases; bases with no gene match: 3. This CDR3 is CASSLGGGETQYF. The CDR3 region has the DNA TGCGCCAGCAGCCTGGGCGGGGGGGAGACCCAGTACTTC.

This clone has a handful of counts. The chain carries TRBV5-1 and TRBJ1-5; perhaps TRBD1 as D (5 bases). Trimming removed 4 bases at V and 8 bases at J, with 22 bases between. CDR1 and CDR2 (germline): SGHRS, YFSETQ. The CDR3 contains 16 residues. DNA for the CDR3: TGCGCCAGCAGCACCAGGGAGGGCGGGAATAAGGAGCCCCAGCATTTT. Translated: CASSTREGGNKEPQHF.

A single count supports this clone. CDR3 nucleotides: TGTGCCAGTAGTCTCCAAGCGGGGGTTCCTACAGATACGCAGTATTTT. Translating it yields CASSLQAGVPTDTQYF. V gene TRBV19 combines with J gene TRBJ2-3; 8 bases map to TRBD2. Germline CDR1 and CDR2: LNHDA and SQIVND (reference sequence). The CDR3 runs 16 residues. The junction had 10 bases not matched to a gene; V was cut back by 5 bases and J by 3 bases.

This CDR3 is CATHRGAGGNSPLHF. CDR3 in DNA: TGTGCCACCCACCGTGGGGCCGGAGGGAATTCACCCCTCCACTTT. The chain joins TRBV15 to TRBJ1-6, with D possibly TRBD1 on 5 matching bases. V lost 8 bases and J 7 bases, leaving 18 bases between the germline ends. Per germline, CDR1 LNHNV and CDR2 YYDKDF (reference sequence). There are 15 residues in the CDR3.

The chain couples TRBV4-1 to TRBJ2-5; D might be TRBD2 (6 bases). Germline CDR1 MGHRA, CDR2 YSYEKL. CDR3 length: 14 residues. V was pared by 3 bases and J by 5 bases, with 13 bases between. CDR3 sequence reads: CASSQRGGRETQYF. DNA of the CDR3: TGCGCCAGCAGCCAGAGGGGAGGTAGGGAGACCCAGTACTTC.

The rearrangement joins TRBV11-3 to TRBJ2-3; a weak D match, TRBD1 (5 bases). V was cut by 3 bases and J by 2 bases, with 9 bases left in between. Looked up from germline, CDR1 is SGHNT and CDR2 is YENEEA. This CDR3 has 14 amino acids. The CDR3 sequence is CASSLGRDTDTQYF. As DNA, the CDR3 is TGTGCCAGCAGCTTGGGCAGGGACACAGATACGCAGTATTTT.

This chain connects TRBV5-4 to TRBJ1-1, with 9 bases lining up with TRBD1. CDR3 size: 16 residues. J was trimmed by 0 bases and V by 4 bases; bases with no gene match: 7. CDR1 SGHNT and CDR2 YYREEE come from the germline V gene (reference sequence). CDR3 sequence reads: CASSGGQGILNTEAFF. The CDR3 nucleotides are TGTGCCAGCAGCGGAGGACAGGGGATCTTGAACACTGAAGCTTTCTTT.

The CDR3 DNA reads TGTGCCAGCAGCGCGCAGGGGGTAGTAGATACGCAGTATTTT. This codes for CASSAQGVVDTQYF. The chain joins TRBV7-3 to TRBJ2-3; 7 bases agree with TRBD1. Germline V gene sequence: CDR1 SGHTA, CDR2 FQGTGA. The CDR3 length is 14 residues. The V segment lost 5 bases and the J segment 5 bases; nucleotides outside the gene matches: 7.

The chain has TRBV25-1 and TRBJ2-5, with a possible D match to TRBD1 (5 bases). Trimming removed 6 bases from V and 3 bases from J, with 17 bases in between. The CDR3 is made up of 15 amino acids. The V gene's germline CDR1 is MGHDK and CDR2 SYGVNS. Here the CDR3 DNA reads TGTGCCAGCAGCCAAGCAGGGATTGGGAAAGAGACCCAGTACTTC. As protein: CASSQAGIGKETQYF. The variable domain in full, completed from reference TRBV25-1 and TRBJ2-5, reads EADIYQTPRYLVIGTGKKITLECSQTMGHDKMYWYQQDPGMELHLIHYSYGVNSTEKGDLSSESTVSRIRTEHFPLTLESARPSHTSQYLCASSQAGIGKETQYFGPGTRLLVL.

The CDR3, as DNA: TGCGCCAGCAGCCAAATAGCGGGGGGCTGGGAAGGGGAGCAGTTCTTC. As protein: CASSQIAGGWEGEQFF. V is TRBV4-1 and J is TRBJ2-1, with 10 positions matching TRBD2. The CDR3 loop spans 16 amino acids. Per germline, CDR1 MGHRA and CDR2 YSYEKL. The V and J ends lost 2 bases and 10 bases, in that order; junction bases with no gene match: 11.